Listed below are T cell receptor beta chains from one sample, sequenced in a study of shared clonotypes between healthy human individuals. Profiled with immunoSEQ multiplex PCR; TCRdb holds only in-frame clones, not every one. The table records about 980,000 clones, 76% of them present only once. The sample consisted of memory CD4+ T cells sorted from blood. The receptors derive from a man aged 18 to 29 in good health. The CDR3 runs from the conserved cysteine through the conserved F or W. The D gene is left open where the match is weak. A row's size may be missing; if present it is once, few, many or a size class.

TRBV28,.,.,TRBJ1-3,TGTGCCAGCATCCGGGACCCAAGCTCTGGAAACACCATATATTTT,CASIRDPSSGNTIYF
TRBV7-9,.,.,TRBJ1-4,TGTGCCAGCAGCTTAGGGGGTTCCTTCTCAAATGAAAAACTGTTTTTT,CASSLGGSFSNEKLFF
TRBV27,.,.,TRBJ1-2,TGTGCCAGCGGGCAGCCGACCTATGGCTACACCTTC,CASGQPTYGYTF
TRBV6-5,.,.,TRBJ2-3,TGTGCCAGCGTATCTAGCACAGATACGCAGTATTTT,CASVSSTDTQYF
TRBV5-1,TRBD2,once,TRBJ2-1,TGCGCCAGCAGCTTGGCCTCCGGAGCGGGAGGAAGAAATGAGCAGTTCTTC,CASSLASGAGGRNEQFF
TRBV27,TRBD2,.,TRBJ2-1,TGTGCCACTCGTCCCGGGACTACAATATACAATGAGCAGTTCTTC,CATRPGTTIYNEQFF
TRBV5-5,.,.,TRBJ2-7,TGTGCCAGCAGCTCTCTAGCGCCCTCGAGGAACGAGCAGTACTTC,CASSSLAPSRNEQYF
TRBV10-3,TRBD2,.,TRBJ2-7,TGTGCCATAGGACTAGCAAACTACGAGCAGTACTTC,CAIGLANYEQYF
TRBV19,.,.,TRBJ1-2,TGTGCCAGTAGTACAGGGACACTGGGGATTTATGGCTACACCTTC,CASSTGTLGIYGYTF
TRBV19,.,.,TRBJ1-4,TGTGCCAGTAGTATAGGAAGTCGGGGACCGACAAATGAAAAACTGTTTTTT,CASSIGSRGPTNEKLFF